This paragraph covers one TCR beta chain sequence. The antigen remains undetermined. Germline CDR1 and CDR2: SGHTA and FQGNSA. With V trimmed by 5 bases and J by 7 bases, 8 bases remained unmatched. The CDR3 totals 15 residues. The investigators reverse transcribed all of the isolated RNA, so they sequenced expressed TCRB transcripts. The method was immunoSEQ multiplex PCR; TCRdb's version includes in-frame clones alone and lacks a portion of them. The profile shows 300,000 to 400,000 clones, less than 10% of them singletons. This specimen belongs to a study of beta chain features in type 1 diabetes. Study-wide points: In every one of the four CD4+ subsets, TCRB CDR3s were moderately but significantly shorter in Type 1 diabetes patients.

The source of this sequence is a woman younger than 30 in good health. Sequenced sample: central memory CD4+ T cells from blood. This chain uses TRBV7-2 with TRBJ2-1, with 10 bases matching TRBD2. CDR3 region: CASSPNLAGVNEQFF. CDR3 DNA: TGTGCCAGCAGCCCGAATCTAGCGGGGGTGAATGAGCAGTTCTTC. Based on the CDR3 plus reference TRBV7-2 and TRBJ2-1, the full variable domain is GAGVSQSPSNKVTEKGKDVELRCDPISGHTALYWYRQSLGQGLEFLIYFQGNSAPDKSGLPSDRFSAERTGGSVSTLTIQRTQQEDSAVYLCASSPNLAGVNEQFFGPGTRLTVL.